The rows below give T cell receptor beta chains drawn from one sample of a study of Graves' ophthalmopathy and Graves' hyperthyroidism. In TCRdb, the multiplex PCR reads were re-called with MiXCR into one record per CDR3 protein. The data contain over a million distinct CDR3 sequences, about two fifths of them singletons. Source material: peripheral blood or thyroid tissue (not recorded which). Receptors originate from an adult man with Graves' hyperthyroidism. The CDR3 runs from the conserved cysteine through the conserved F or W. The D gene is left open where the match is weak. Some rows have no size entry. The others give once, few or many, or a class for an expanded clone.

v_gene	j_gene	len	d_gene	abundance	CDR3nt	CDR3aa
TRBV6-6	TRBJ2-7	15	.	.	TGTGCCAGCAGTTACTCCCGGACAGCTACCTACGAGCAGTACTTC	CASSYSRTATYEQYF
TRBV5-1	TRBJ2-2	16	.	many	TGCGCCAGCAGTACGACCAGGGTCCCGAACACCGGGGAGCTGTTTTTT	CASSTTRVPNTGELFF
TRBV5-1	TRBJ2-7	16	TRBD2	.	TGCGCCAGCAGCCACGCTCCGACTAGCGGCTCCTACGAGCAGTACTTC	CASSHAPTSGSYEQYF
TRBV2	TRBJ1-2	16	.	.	TGTGCCAGCACCTTAAGGTTGGGGGCGTCCAACTATGGCTACACCTTC	CASTLRLGASNYGYTF
TRBV7-9	TRBJ2-2	14	.	few	TGTGCCACGACGGCAGGCAGGGACACCGGGGAGCTGTTTTTT	CATTAGRDTGELFF
TRBV19	TRBJ1-6	13	TRBD1	once	TGTGCCAGCACCACGGGACAGGGTTCACCCCTCCACTTT	CASTTGQGSPLHF
TRBV2	TRBJ2-7	14	TRBD1	many	TGTGCCAGCAGCGAAGACAGGGGGGTGTCCGAGCAGTACTTC	CASSEDRGVSEQYF
TRBV24-1	TRBJ1-5	12	TRBD1	.	TGTGCGGACAGGGGGAGCAATCAGCCCCAGCATTTT	CADRGSNQPQHF
TRBV7-9	TRBJ2-6	14	.	.	TGTGCCAGGACAGCGAGCTCTGGGGCCAACGTCCTGACTTTC	CARTASSGANVLTF
TRBV24-1	TRBJ2-1	11	.	.	TGTGCCACCGAAATAGGGACAGAGCAGTTCTTC	CATEIGTEQFF
TRBV6-5	TRBJ1-6	13	.	many	TGTGCCAGCAGCTTGGGGCAGCCTTCACCCCTCCACTTT	CASSLGQPSPLHF
TRBV14	TRBJ2-7	15	.	many	TGTGCCAGCAGCCAAGACCAGGACGCTTCCTACGAGCAGTACTTC	CASSQDQDASYEQYF
TRBV10-3	TRBJ2-5	13	.	.	TGTGCTGCAGGAGCAGGTTCGAGAGAGACCCAGTACTTC	CAAGAGSRETQYF
TRBV7-9	TRBJ1-1	13	TRBD1	many	TGTGCCAGCAGCCCTGGGACAGGGTATGAAGCTTTCTTT	CASSPGTGYEAFF
TRBV15	TRBJ1-3	21	.	.	.	CATSSDPMNTEAFFGQGTIYF
TRBV29-1	TRBJ1-3	16	.	.	TGCAGCGCCGGGGAGTCGCGGGGGGGCTCTGGAAACACCATATATTTT	CSAGESRGGSGNTIYF
TRBV19	TRBJ2-7	15	TRBD1	many	TGTGCCAGTAGTAGGAACCGGGACAGCCGCTACGAGCAGTACTTC	CASSRNRDSRYEQYF
TRBV7-8	TRBJ1-5	15	TRBD1	many	TGTGCCAGCAGCTTAGGACAGGGCGAGGATCAGCCCCAGCATTTT	CASSLGQGEDQPQHF
TRBV4-1	TRBJ2-5	15	.	many	TGCGCCAGCAGCCAAGATCCTGCGCGCCCAGAGACCCAGTACTTC	CASSQDPARPETQYF
TRBV7-3	TRBJ1-5	18	.	.	TGTGCCAGCAGCGTTACTTTGGGAGGGGCGCGGGGCAATCAGCCCCAGCATTTT	CASSVTLGGARGNQPQHF
TRBV29-1	TRBJ1-1	15	TRBD1	.	TGCAGCGTTGGGGAGTGGGACAGGGGGCACACTGAAGCTTTCTTT	CSVGEWDRGHTEAFF
TRBV9	TRBJ1-1	12	.	many	TGTGCCAGCGAAGGGATGAACACTGAAGCTTTCTTT	CASEGMNTEAFF
TRBV20-1	TRBJ2-7	12	.	many	TGCAGTGCTAGCTATGGGGGTTACGAGCAGTACTTC	CSASYGGYEQYF
TRBV30	TRBJ2-7	15	TRBD1	.	TGTGCCTGGACCGCCGGGACAGGGGGCGCCTACGAGCAGTACTTC	CAWTAGTGGAYEQYF
TRBV24-1	TRBJ2-2	14	.	.	TGTGCCACCAGCGGGAGATTGTACACCGGGGAGCTGTTTTTT	CATSGRLYTGELFF
TRBV20-1	TRBJ1-2	12	TRBD1	.	TGCAGTTTAGGGGACAGGGTTCATGGCTACACCTTC	CSLGDRVHGYTF
TRBV5-1	TRBJ2-7	13	TRBD1	.	TGCGCCAGCAGCTCCGGGACAGGGGTCTTAAAGTACTTC	CASSSGTGVLKYF
TRBV4-3	TRBJ1-2	14	TRBD1	.	TGCGCCAGCAAAGGGACAGGGTGGAACTATGGCTACACCTTC	CASKGTGWNYGYTF
TRBV20-1	TRBJ1-6	13	.	many	TGCAGTGCTGACCGGGAACCGAATTCACCCCTCCACTTT	CSADREPNSPLHF
TRBV9	TRBJ1-2	17	TRBD1	.	TGTGCCAGCAGCGTCATGACAGGGGGAGGGCGGGACTATGGCTACACCTTC	CASSVMTGGGRDYGYTF
TRBV19	TRBJ1-6	16	.	many	TGTGCCAGTAGATCCATCCGGGACAAATTTAATTCACCCCTCCACTTT	CASRSIRDKFNSPLHF
TRBV24-1	TRBJ2-1	14	TRBD2	.	TGTGCCACCAGAGGTCAGGCGGGGGGTAATGAGCAGTTCTTC	CATRGQAGGNEQFF
TRBV5-1	TRBJ1-5	17	TRBD1	.	TGCGCCAGCAGCTTGGGGGCCGGGACAGGGGATAGGCAGCCCCAGCATTTT	CASSLGAGTGDRQPQHF
TRBV25-1	TRBJ2-7	12	.	many	TGTGCCAGTGAGAGTAAATCCTACGAGCAGTACTTC	CASESKSYEQYF
TRBV5-1	TRBJ1-5	13	TRBD1	.	TGCGCCAGCATGACAGGGTTGGATCAGCCCCAGCATTTT	CASMTGLDQPQHF
TRBV15	TRBJ1-1	14	.	.	TGTGCCACCAGCAGAGATACGAAGAACACTGAAGCTTTCTTT	CATSRDTKNTEAFF
TRBV5-8	TRBJ2-7	14	.	few	TGTGCCAGCTCCCCCGGGACATGGACCTACGAGCAGTACTTC	CASSPGTWTYEQYF
TRBV10-3	TRBJ2-7	16	TRBD1	.	TGTGCCATCATAGCTTCAGGGACAGGGGGCCCCAACGAGCAGTACTTC	CAIIASGTGGPNEQYF
TRBV7-3	TRBJ2-5	14	.	.	TGTGCCAGCAGCCAAGGTTTCACGAAACGGGCCCAGTACTTC	CASSQGFTKRAQYF
TRBV15	TRBJ2-5	13	.	many	TGTGCCACCAGCAGAGATCTCCAAGAGACCCAGTACTTC	CATSRDLQETQYF
TRBV15	TRBJ1-5	19	.	many	TGTGCCACCAGCAGACCGGGACTTTCCCGTCCTTATAGCAATCAGCCCCAGCATTTT	CATSRPGLSRPYSNQPQHF
TRBV7-2	TRBJ2-7	16	TRBD1	.	TGTGCCAGCAGCTCCACGGACAGGGGGTTATTCTACGAGCAGTACTTC	CASSSTDRGLFYEQYF
TRBV20-1	TRBJ1-6	17	.	few	TGCAGTGCTAGTGAACCCAAACAGGGTTTTTTGAATTCACCCCTCCACTTT	CSASEPKQGFLNSPLHF
TRBV25-1	TRBJ1-2	13	TRBD1	.	TGTGCCAGCAGTTTCGGGACAGGGATGCGCTACACCTTC	CASSFGTGMRYTF
TRBV10-3	TRBJ1-1	17	TRBD1	.	TGTGCCATCAGTGCTAGGCAACGGGACAGGGAAGGGATGAAAGCTTTCTTT	CAISARQRDREGMKAFF
TRBV20-1	TRBJ1-2	15	.	many	TGCAGTGCTAGAGATGCGCGGGGGCGGGTTATTGGCTACACCTTC	CSARDARGRVIGYTF
TRBV10-3	TRBJ1-5	14	.	.	TGTGCCACGGGCGGCAGTCCGCTCAATCAGCCCCAGCATTTT	CATGGSPLNQPQHF
TRBV10-3	TRBJ2-5	16	TRBD2	.	TGTGCCAGCAGTTTGTTAGCGGGGGGGATACAAGAGACCCAGTACTTC	CASSLLAGGIQETQYF
TRBV2	TRBJ1-1	15	TRBD1	.	TGTGCCAGCAACTTTTTGGGGGACAGGTACACTGAAGCTTTCTTT	CASNFLGDRYTEAFF
TRBV4-2	TRBJ1-4	14	.	many	TGTGCCAGCAGCCAAGACGGGGGGAATGAAAAACTGTTTTTT	CASSQDGGNEKLFF
TRBV20-1	TRBJ2-6	15	.	many	TGCAGTGCTCCCAAAGAGGGTGCGGGGGCCAACGTCCTGACTTTC	CSAPKEGAGANVLTF
TRBV6-2/TRBV6-3	TRBJ2-5	13	.	.	TGTGCCAGCAGTCGGGAGTCTCAAGAGACCCAGTACTTC	CASSRESQETQYF
TRBV7-3	TRBJ2-5	12	.	once	TGTGCCAGCACCCCCCTTGGGGAGACCCAGTACTTC	CASTPLGETQYF
TRBV14	TRBJ1-2	11	.	many	TGTGCCAGCAGCCAAGGATATGGCTACACCTTC	CASSQGYGYTF
TRBV11-2	TRBJ2-5	13	.	many	TGTGCCAGCAGCTTTCTATGGCAAGAGACCCAGTACTTC	CASSFLWQETQYF
TRBV4-1	TRBJ2-7	14	TRBD1	many	TGCGCCAGCAGCTACCGGGACAGGGAGTACGAGCAGTACTTC	CASSYRDREYEQYF
TRBV4-1	TRBJ1-2	16	TRBD1	.	TGCGCCAGCAGCCAAGAGCCGGGACAGACTAACTATGGCTACACCTTC	CASSQEPGQTNYGYTF
TRBV12-3/TRBV12-4	TRBJ2-7	12	.	.	TGTGCCACCTCGACAGGAACCTACGAGCAGTACTTC	CATSTGTYEQYF
TRBV9	TRBJ2-2	15	.	many	TGTGCCAGCAACCAGGGACACCTGATCACCGGGGAGCTGTTTTTT	CASNQGHLITGELFF
TRBV9	TRBJ2-6	18	TRBD1	.	TGTGCCAGCAGCTATCTTACAGGGGGTTACTCTGGGGCCAACGTCCTGACTTTC	CASSYLTGGYSGANVLTF